This is a list of T cell receptor beta chains from one sample in a study of blood T cells in healthy people across ages. TCRdb called the 5' RACE reads again in MiXCR, with one record for every CDR3 protein. The sample holds approximately 600,000 distinct CDR3 sequences, approximately 59% seen once. Source material: blood. All receptors come from a man aged 55-75 years in good health. CDR3s include the opening cysteine and the closing phenylalanine or tryptophan. The D gene is left open where the match is weak. Clone size is given for some rows only: seen once, a few or many times, or a class if the clone is expanded.

d_call clone_size j_call v_call cdr3_aa
. . TRBJ2-1 TRBV5-5 CASSLRGSEQFF
TRBD1 . TRBJ2-5 TRBV5-6 CASSVPGTGEETQYF
TRBD1 . TRBJ1-2 TRBV7-2 CASSQDRGRIGYTF
TRBD1 . TRBJ2-6 TRBV25-1 CASSVSTGRPGANVLTF
TRBD1 once TRBJ2-7 TRBV11-3 CASSMGQGSHEQYF
TRBD1 few TRBJ1-4 TRBV20-1 CSARGTGREKLFF
. . TRBJ2-1 TRBV5-1 CASSLGGEQYNEQFF
TRBD1 . TRBJ2-3 TRBV20-1 CSARDLGTGLPDTQYF
. . TRBJ2-3 TRBV21-1 CASSKVGNGTTDTQYF
TRBD1 . TRBJ1-5 TRBV24-1 CATSGSGTACQPQHF
. once TRBJ1-2 TRBV6-2/TRBV6-3 CASSYGIGYGYTF
. . TRBJ2-5 TRBV6-2/TRBV6-3 CASLQGETQYF
TRBD1 once . TRBV12-3/TRBV12-4 CASSPRSRGFYEQYF
TRBD1 . TRBJ2-2 TRBV5-1 CASSLRGGADTGELFF
. . . TRBV12-3/TRBV12-4 CATRGEGYEQYF
. few TRBJ2-1 TRBV10-2 CASKIRGAGNEQFF
. . TRBJ2-1 TRBV6-2/TRBV6-3 CASSYPNSYNEQFF
TRBD1 . TRBJ1-2 TRBV20-1 CSARGAGTDYGYTF
. many TRBJ2-5 TRBV7-9 CASTHRSLGETQYF
TRBD2 few TRBJ2-1 TRBV6-1 CASSGTSSLRGSYNEQFF
TRBD1 . TRBJ1-2 TRBV29-1 CSVGYLTGIRGYTF
. few TRBJ2-7 TRBV5-1 CASSLGITGEGFGGYEQYF
. . TRBJ2-6 TRBV25-1 CASSEGGRSRANVLTF
TRBD1 many TRBJ2-7 TRBV7-2 CASSSRQGAGEQYF
. . TRBJ2-7 TRBV7-9 CASSLGGVISYEQYF
TRBD2 . TRBJ2-5 TRBV7-2 CASSLDPAGGETQYF
. . TRBJ1-5 TRBV9 CASSSSGHSNQPQHF
TRBD1 once TRBJ2-7 TRBV29-1 CSVRRDSSYEQYF
TRBD1 . TRBJ2-7 TRBV4-2 CASSPGTGGAMSSYEQYF
. . TRBJ2-7 TRBV11-2 CASSPLTEGEQYF
TRBD2 . . TRBV3-1 CASSQDLATSGASETQYF
TRBD2 . TRBJ2-2 TRBV27 CATLRLANTGELFF
. . TRBJ1-2 TRBV7-2 CASSLFPQASYTF